Listed here are 20 T cell receptor beta chains from one sample, sequenced in a study of cytomegalovirus exposure and HLA in healthy donors (TCRdb year 2017). The library was prepared using the immunoSEQ multiplex PCR assay. In its TCRdb copy, this immuneACCESS table keeps in-frame sequences only and misses some clones. Where compared with another copy, unresolved V genes explain less than half of these, and the others have no known cause. Present in this sample are approximately 150,000 clones, more than 75% of which were seen just once. The ten top clones hold under 3.5% of the sample. The sample was PBMCs. Receptors were obtained from a man younger than 35 in good health and CMV-seropositive.

The rearrangement joins TRBV11-2 to TRBJ2-1; D might be TRBD2 (6 bases). The V gene's germline CDR1 is SGHAT and CDR2 FQNNGV. The V end lost 0 bases, the J end lost 3 bases, and 9 bases lay between the germline ends. This CDR3 spans 15 amino acids. Here the CDR3 DNA reads TGTGCCAGCAGCTTAGAGGGACTGGTCTACAATGAGCAGTTCTTC. Residues: CASSLEGLVYNEQFF.

This clone was observed a single time. This chain uses TRBV9 with TRBJ1-4; 9 bases line up with TRBD1. Germline lookup yields CDR1 SGDLS and CDR2 YYNGEE. The CDR3 has 18 residues. After removal of 4 bases from V and 3 bases from J, the junction contained 13 bases not matched to a gene. CDR3 sequence reads: CASSKTGGGLIANEKLFF. The CDR3 nucleotides are TGTGCCAGCAGCAAGACAGGGGGGGGGCTCATCGCTAATGAAAAACTGTTTTTT.

The chain carries TRBV7-9 and TRBJ2-1; 9 bases map to TRBD2. Germline CDR1 and CDR2: SEHNR and FQNEAQ (reference sequence). Losses at the gene ends were 5 bases for V and 5 bases for J; bases not matched to a gene: 4. The CDR3 is 14 residues long. In nucleotides, the CDR3 is TGTGCCAGCAGCACTAGCGGGCGGGACAATGAGCAGTTCTTC. As protein: CASSTSGRDNEQFF.

This clone was seen only once. This chain uses TRBV29-1 with TRBJ2-3, with 9 bases identical to TRBD2. J lost 0 bases, V lost 3 bases, and 13 bases had no gene match. The CDR3 has 18 residues. Per germline, CDR1 SQVTM and CDR2 ANQGSEA. The CDR3 DNA is TGCAGCGTTGATGGTTTGAGTAGCGGGAGAGGGAGCACAGATACGCAGTATTTT. Translating it yields CSVDGLSSGRGSTDTQYF.

The chain couples TRBV4-1 to TRBJ2-5; 7 bases map to TRBD2. V dropped 1 base and J dropped 8; count of bases not matched to a gene: 10. The CDR3 is 15 amino acids. The germline gives CDR1 MGHRA, CDR2 YSYEKL. The CDR3 region is CASSQGEGGGKTQYF. The CDR3 DNA sequence: TGCGCCAGCAGCCAAGGAGAAGGCGGGGGAAAAACCCAGTACTTC.

This chain connects TRBV6-5 to TRBJ2-1; D perhaps matches TRBD1 (5 bases). Trimming took 6 bases from V and 13 from J, leaving 25 bases between them. Per germline, CDR1 MNHEY and CDR2 SVGAGI. CDR3 length: 15 residues. CDR3 loop: CASSSGLGQPFKQFF. The CDR3 bases are TGTGCCAGCAGCTCCGGGTTGGGGCAGCCTTTTAAACAGTTCTTC.

The rearrangement uses TRBV7-2 and TRBJ2-7; TRBD1 might be the D (6 bases). Looked up from germline, CDR1 is SGHTA and CDR2 is FQGNSA. V was clipped by 1 base and J by 2 bases, with 9 bases between them. The CDR3 consists of 14 residues. The CDR3 protein is CASSLVPGAYEQYF. In DNA, the CDR3 is TGTGCCAGCAGCTTAGTTCCAGGGGCCTACGAGCAGTACTTC.

This clone was found a few times. The rearrangement links TRBV7-3 to TRBJ2-1; 10 positions match TRBD2. The CDR3 loop spans 15 amino acids. Germline V CDR1 and CDR2: SGHTA, FQGTGA. The trim removed 5 bases at V and 6 bases at J, leaving 7 bases unmatched. CDR3 protein: CASSPYSGRRNEQFF. For the CDR3, the DNA is TGTGCCAGCAGCCCCTATAGCGGGAGGCGCAATGAGCAGTTCTTC.

The chain combines TRBV6-6 with TRBJ1-2; D perhaps matches TRBD1 (6 bases). Germline V CDR1 and CDR2: MNHNY, SVGAGI (reference sequence). V was shortened by 8 bases and J by 4 bases, with 11 bases between the two germline ends. The CDR3 has 12 amino acids. CDR3 DNA: TGTGCCAGCGGGGACATCGGCTATGGCTACACCTTC. It codes for CASGDIGYGYTF.

This rearrangement joins TRBV14 to TRBJ1-6; D unclear. There are 12 residues in the CDR3. V was shortened by 6 bases and J by 11 bases, with 11 bases between the two germline ends. The germline CDR1 and CDR2 sequences are SGHDN and FVKESK. CDR3 DNA: TGTGCCAGCAGTCTTTCCGGGACACCCCTCCACTTT. Amino acid sequence: CASSLSGTPLHF.

The rearrangement links TRBV7-9 to TRBJ2-5; possible D gene TRBD2, 6 bases. The CDR3 is 16 residues long. Trimming removed 1 base from V and 0 bases from J, with 12 bases in between. Germline assignment: CDR1 SEHNR and CDR2 FQNEAQ (reference sequence). The CDR3 sequence: CASSLGIAAYQETQYF. CDR3 coding DNA: TGTGCCAGCAGCTTAGGGATAGCGGCCTACCAAGAGACCCAGTACTTC.

J is TRBJ2-5 and V is TRBV5-6; 9 bases agree with TRBD2. The CDR3 spans 19 residues. Trimming at V came to 1 base and at J to 5 bases, leaving 18 bases not matched to a gene. Germline CDR1 SGHDT, CDR2 YYEEEE. CDR3: CASSLWGGISAGGSETQYF. The DNA of the CDR3 is TGTGCCAGCAGCTTGTGGGGAGGGATTTCGGCGGGGGGGTCGGAGACCCAGTACTTC.

The gene calls are TRBV9 and TRBJ2-7; D remains ambiguous. The CDR3 covers 15 residues. The germline gives CDR1 SGDLS, CDR2 YYNGEE. V lost 4 bases, J lost 4 bases, and 18 bases lay in between. The CDR3: CASSPASGGIYEQYF. The CDR3 nucleotides read TGTGCCAGCAGCCCCGCCTCGGGTGGTATTTACGAGCAGTACTTC.

The gene calls are TRBV5-6 and TRBJ2-1, with 13 bases identical to TRBD2. The CDR3 extends over 15 amino acids. The V segment lost 3 bases and the J segment 10 bases; nucleotides outside the gene matches: 7. Germline CDR1 and CDR2: SGHDT and YYEEEE. The CDR3 coding sequence is TGTGCCAGCAGCTCCAGACTAGCGGGAGGTGGGGAGCAGTTCTTC. This sequence encodes CASSSRLAGGGEQFF.

The V gene is TRBV9, the J gene TRBJ2-7; maybe TRBD2 (5 bases). CDR3 length: 13 amino acids. With 2 bases removed from V and 1 base from J, the gap between germline ends came to 7 bases. The germline gives CDR1 SGDLS, CDR2 YYNGEE. The CDR3 sequence: CASSVRRSYEQYF. The CDR3 DNA sequence: TGTGCCAGCAGCGTCAGGAGGTCCTACGAGCAGTACTTC.

This clone was seen a few times. The chain's CDR3 is CASSRPGQTTHEQYF. CDR3 coding DNA: TGTGCCAGCAGTCGACCGGGACAGACGACCCACGAGCAGTACTTC. The chain employs TRBV27 and TRBJ2-7, with TRBD1 matching over 7 bases. Germline V lookup: CDR1 MNHEY, CDR2 SMNVEV (reference sequence). Unmatched junction bases numbered 12, after V lost 5 bases and J lost 5 bases. The length of the CDR3 is 15 residues.

The table lists this clone with a count of one. The J gene is TRBJ2-5, the V gene TRBV2; possible D gene TRBD2, 5 bases. CDR1 and CDR2 (germline): SNHLY, FYNNEI. Trimming took 3 bases from V and 2 from J, leaving 10 bases between them. The CDR3 has 14 residues. CDR3 nucleotide sequence: TGTGCCAGCAGTGAGAACGGGATTCAAGAGACCCAGTACTTC. Translated, it gives CASSENGIQETQYF.

The chain combines TRBV18 with TRBJ2-7; weak D call: TRBD1 (6 bases). The CDR3 totals 17 residues. Trimming shortened V by 3 bases and J by 3 bases, and 21 bases separated the two germline ends. Germline-derived CDR1 and CDR2 are KGHSH and LQKENI. CDR3 bases: TGTGCCAGCTCACCTTTCACCGGTCAGGGGAAGGGCTACGAGCAGTACTTC. Residues: CASSPFTGQGKGYEQYF.

V gene TRBV4-1 combines with J gene TRBJ2-5; 11 nucleotides agree with TRBD2. Unmatched junction bases numbered 11, after V lost 3 bases and J lost 5 bases. Germline V gene data show CDR1 as MGHRA and CDR2 as YSYEKL. The CDR3 loop spans 17 amino acids. In DNA form, the CDR3 reads TGCGCCAGCAGCCAGACTAGACTAGCGGGGAAGGAGGAGACCCAGTACTTC. The encoded protein is CASSQTRLAGKEETQYF.

J is TRBJ1-3 and V is TRBV9; no firm D call. The V gene's germline CDR1 is SGDLS and CDR2 YYNGEE. Trimming removed 4 bases from V and 0 bases from J, with 8 bases in between. The CDR3 has 14 residues. This CDR3 reads CASSSRGSGNTIYF. In nucleotides, the CDR3 is TGTGCCAGCAGCTCCCGAGGCTCTGGAAACACCATATATTTT.